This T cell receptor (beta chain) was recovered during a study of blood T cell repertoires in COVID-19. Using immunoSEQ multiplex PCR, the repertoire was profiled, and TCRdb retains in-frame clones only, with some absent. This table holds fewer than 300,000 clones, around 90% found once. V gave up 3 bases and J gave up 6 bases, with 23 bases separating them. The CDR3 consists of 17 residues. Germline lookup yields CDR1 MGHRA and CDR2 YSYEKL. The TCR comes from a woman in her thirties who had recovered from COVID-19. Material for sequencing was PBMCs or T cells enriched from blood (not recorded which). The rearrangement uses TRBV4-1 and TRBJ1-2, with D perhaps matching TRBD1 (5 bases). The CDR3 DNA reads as TGCGCCAGCAGCCATTCAGGGTTAGTTTTTGGATTGGATGGCTACACCTTC. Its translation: CASSHSGLVFGLDGYTF.